Listed below are T cell receptor beta chains from one sample, sequenced in a study of T cells in localized non-small cell lung cancer. Profiling relied on immunoSEQ multiplex PCR, and the TCRdb table lists in-frame clones only, not all of them. The profile shows fewer than 45,000 clones, roughly 82% of them singletons. The starting material was peripheral blood, obtained before any cancer treatment. The receptors originated from a male donor aged 60 or over with stage III squamous cell lung carcinoma. CDR3s include the opening cysteine and the closing phenylalanine or tryptophan. Fields, in order: clone size, J gene, CDR3 length, V gene, D gene, CDR3 protein, CDR3 DNA. The D gene is left open where the match is weak. The size field is filled for only some rows; it gives once, few, many or a size class.

>.|TRBJ2-6|18|TRBV2|.
CASSGPSAGVSGANVLTF
TGTGCCAGCAGTGGTCCCAGCGCAGGAGTGTCTGGGGCCAACGTCCTGACTTTC
>.|TRBJ2-1|13|TRBV7-2|.
CASSLDVLNEQFF
TGTGCCAGCAGCTTAGATGTTCTCAATGAGCAGTTCTTC
>.|TRBJ2-1|14|TRBV5-1|.
CASSSGSSYNEQFF
TGCGCCAGCAGCTCAGGGAGCTCCTACAATGAGCAGTTCTTC
>.|TRBJ2-1|13|TRBV10-1|TRBD1
CASGGTGYNEQFF
TGCGCCAGCGGCGGGACAGGGTACAATGAGCAGTTCTTC
>.|TRBJ2-2|14|TRBV30|TRBD1
CAWTPGQSTGELFF
TGTGCCTGGACGCCGGGACAGAGTACCGGGGAGCTGTTTTTT
>.|TRBJ2-7|13|TRBV7-2|TRBD1
CASSTTGVGEQYF
TGTGCCAGCAGCACAACAGGGGTGGGGGAGCAGTACTTC
>.|TRBJ1-1|11|TRBV21-1|.
CASSFITEAFF
TGTGCCAGCAGCTTCATCACTGAAGCTTTCTTT
>.|TRBJ2-7|15|TRBV5-6|TRBD1
CASSLADRGSYEQYF
TGTGCCAGCAGCTTGGCGGACAGGGGCTCCTACGAGCAGTACTTC
>.|TRBJ2-7|15|TRBV6-5|.
CASSYASGSPYEQYF
TGTGCCAGCAGTTACGCTTCAGGGAGTCCTTACGAGCAGTACTTC
>.|TRBJ2-5|14|TRBV19|.
CASSMQLNQETQYF
TGTGCCAGTAGTATGCAGTTAAATCAAGAGACCCAGTACTTC
>.|TRBJ1-6|13|TRBV2|.
CASSTNPNSPLHF
TGTGCCAGCAGTACGAACCCTAATTCACCCCTCCACTTT
>.|TRBJ1-1|15|TRBV5-1|.
CASSLIGRMNTEAFF
TGCGCCAGCAGCTTGATTGGCAGAATGAACACTGAAGCTTTCTTT
>.|TRBJ1-2|14|TRBV18|.
CASSPNRANYGYTF
TGTGCCAGCTCACCAAACAGGGCGAACTATGGCTACACCTTC
>.|TRBJ2-3|15|TRBV7-9|TRBD1
CASSLQGAQSDTQYF
TGTGCCAGCAGCCTACAGGGGGCGCAATCAGATACGCAGTATTTT
>once|TRBJ2-5|15|TRBV5-4|TRBD2
CASSLKLAGQETQYF
TGTGCCAGCAGCTTGAAGCTAGCGGGACAAGAGACCCAGTACTTC